The clone carrying this TCR beta chain was seen a handful of times. TCRdb keeps only in-frame clones here, not all; method: immunoSEQ multiplex PCR. The sample holds 150,000 to 200,000 clones, approximately 84% seen once. The record originates from a study of blood T cell repertoires in COVID-19. The CDR3 extends over 15 amino acids. CDR1 and CDR2 from the germline V gene are SGHRS and YFSETQ. V was trimmed by 4 bases and J by 1 base, leaving 12 bases between them. The source is a woman in her forties with acute COVID-19. V usage is TRBV5-1 and J usage is TRBJ2-1, with D unresolved. The sequenced sample was PBMCs or T cells enriched from blood (not recorded which). The CDR3 here is CASSDNHPSYNEQFF. In DNA, the CDR3 is TGCGCCAGCAGCGACAATCACCCTTCCTACAATGAGCAGTTCTTC.